One and the same sample provided the 28 T cell receptor beta chains below, sequenced in a study of shared clonotypes between healthy human individuals. Data came from immunoSEQ multiplex PCR; TCRdb stores just in-frame clones and leaves some out. The data contain approximately 500,000 clones, 79% of them seen just once; the ten biggest clones take up 10% to 15%. Sequencing was carried out using PBMCs. Receptors were obtained from a woman in her thirties or forties in good health. Some clones in this sample may be carry-over from other donors' samples.

The rearrangement joins TRBV10-1 to TRBJ2-3; 8 positions match TRBD2. CDR3 length: 16 residues. With V trimmed by 5 bases and J by 7 bases, 14 bases remained unmatched. Germline CDR1 is WNHNN and CDR2 is SYGVQD (reference sequence). The CDR3 loop reads CASSIDPAGVLNTQYF. CDR3 in DNA: TGCGCCAGCAGTATAGATCCAGCGGGAGTTTTAAATACGCAGTATTTT.

The rearrangement links TRBV18 to TRBJ2-3, with 8 bases fitting TRBD2. CDR3 length: 18 residues. V gave up 3 bases and J gave up 7 bases; unmatched junction bases: 18. Germline V gene lookup returns CDR1 KGHSH and CDR2 LQKENI. The CDR3 DNA reads TGTGCCAGCTCACCTACGTACTGCGGGAGGAGGGTAGCCTATACGCAGTATTTT. It specifies CASSPTYCGRRVAYTQYF.

The rearrangement links TRBV11-2 to TRBJ2-2, with D perhaps matching TRBD2 (5 bases). This CDR3 comprises 14 residues. In germline, CDR1 is SGHAT, CDR2 FQNNGV. The ends were cut back, 0 bases at V and 6 bases at J, with 8 bases in the middle. The CDR3 loop reads CASSLDRRSGELFF. The CDR3 nucleotides are TGTGCCAGCAGCTTAGATCGGAGGTCCGGGGAGCTGTTTTTT.

This clone was picked up many times. The chain combines TRBV5-4 with TRBJ2-2; 8 bases line up with TRBD2. The CDR3 is 17 amino acids. Germline lookup yields CDR1 SGHNT and CDR2 YYREEE (reference sequence). The V and J ends lost 0 bases and 2 bases, in that order; junction bases with no gene match: 6. CDR3 DNA: TGTGCCAGCAGCTTGGGGCAGCGGGGGACCAACACCGGGGAGCTGTTTTTT. Translated, it gives CASSLGQRGTNTGELFF.

The chain links TRBV5-1 to TRBJ2-2; D possibly corresponds to TRBD1 (6 bases). The ends were cut back, 4 bases at V and 6 bases at J, with 19 bases in the middle. The germline V gene encodes CDR1 SGHRS and CDR2 YFSETQ. The CDR3 covers 16 residues. The CDR3 is CASSNPRGKLAGELFF. The CDR3, as DNA: TGCGCCAGCAGCAACCCCAGGGGAAAGCTGGCCGGGGAGCTGTTTTTT.

This chain links TRBV9 with TRBJ2-3; unclear D gene. This CDR3 contains 14 residues. CDR1 is SGDLS, CDR2 YYNGEE, per germline. The V and J ends lost 4 bases and 3 bases respectively, with 12 bases between them. This CDR3 reads CASSTSAGTDTQYF. The CDR3 DNA reads TGTGCCAGCAGCACTTCGGCCGGGACAGATACGCAGTATTTT.

Note on this clone: This may come from a read error, since a much larger clone is one base off. V usage is TRBV7-2 and J usage is TRBJ2-3; TRBD2 matches at 7 bases. Germline V gene data show CDR1 as SGHTA and CDR2 as FQGNSA. The CDR3 is 14 amino acids. With V trimmed by 6 bases and J by 0 bases, 3 bases remained unmatched. The CDR3 loop reads CASRVSGSTDTQYF. The CDR3 nucleotides read TGTGCCAGCAGGGTTAGCGGGAGCACAGATACGCAGTATTTT.

This clone came up once. V is TRBV10-3 and J is TRBJ2-7; 9 positions agree with TRBD2. The CDR3 has 15 amino acids. The J segment lost 2 bases and the V segment lost 2 bases, leaving 4 bases of the junction unmatched. Germline CDR1 and CDR2: ENHRY and SYGVKD. The CDR3 DNA reads TGTGCCATCAGTGAGGGACTAGCGCAGACCTACGAGCAGTACTTC. This encodes CAISEGLAQTYEQYF.

This clone was counted a single time. Germline and junction disagree at one end, which may indicate a read error. The chain employs TRBV18 and TRBJ1-3; D might be TRBD1 (6 bases). The CDR3 consists of 13 residues. The germline CDR1 and CDR2 sequences are KGHSH and LQKENI. This chain's CDR3 is CASSPNYRDTLLF. The CDR3 nucleotides are TGTGCCAGCTCACCAAATTACCGGGACACCCTCCTATTT.

The chain links TRBV5-1 to TRBJ2-3; TRBD1 is a possible D gene (6 bases). The CDR3 is 16 residues long. The germline V gene encodes CDR1 SGHRS and CDR2 YFSETQ. Trimming took 4 bases from V and 0 from J, leaving 15 bases between them. CDR3 DNA sequence: TGCGCCAGCAGCCCGGACTGGGGGCGAAGCACAGATACGCAGTATTTT. Its translation: CASSPDWGRSTDTQYF.

The rearrangement uses TRBV28 and TRBJ1-2; D is undetermined. V was clipped by 6 bases and J by 7 bases, with 18 bases between them. The CDR3 extends over 14 amino acids. Germline CDR1 MDHEN, CDR2 SYDVKM. CDR3 coding DNA: TGTGCCAGCAGCTACCTCCGGGCTAACGGTGGCTACACCTTC. Its translation: CASSYLRANGGYTF.

The chain joins TRBV4-2 to TRBJ1-5; 10 bases are a match to TRBD1. Germline CDR1 is LGHNA and CDR2 is YNFKEQ. The V segment lost 3 bases and the J segment 4 bases; nucleotides outside the gene matches: 3. The CDR3 sequence is 15 residues long. CDR3 sequence reads: CASSHGTGDNQPQHF. CDR3 DNA sequence: TGTGCCAGCAGCCACGGGACAGGGGATAATCAGCCCCAGCATTTT.

This chain uses TRBV27 with TRBJ1-1, with 12 bases fitting TRBD1. The V and J ends lost 5 bases and 3 bases, in that order; junction bases with no gene match: 10. Germline values: CDR1 MNHEY, CDR2 SMNVEV (reference sequence). The CDR3 totals 17 residues. The CDR3 loop is CASSTRDRGRGDTEAFF. CDR3 nucleotides: TGTGCCAGCAGTACCCGGGACAGGGGGCGAGGGGACACTGAAGCTTTCTTT.

DNA for the CDR3: TGTGCCAGCAGTTTAATGACTAGCGGGAGTTCCTACGAGCAGTACTTC. This codes for CASSLMTSGSSYEQYF. This rearrangement joins TRBV28 to TRBJ2-7, with TRBD2 matching 12 bases. Losses at the gene ends were 2 bases for V and 1 base for J; bases not matched to a gene: 3. CDR1 is MDHEN and CDR2 is SYDVKM in the germline V gene. The CDR3 spans 16 residues.

J is TRBJ2-3 and V is TRBV7-2; no clear D gene. The CDR3 has 15 amino acids. V gave up 0 bases and J gave up 3 bases, with 10 bases separating them. Germline CDR1 SGHTA, CDR2 FQGNSA. The CDR3 spells CASSLAGLMTDTQYF. CDR3 DNA: TGTGCCAGCAGCTTAGCTGGGTTGATGACAGATACGCAGTATTTT.

The rearrangement uses TRBV7-2 and TRBJ2-5, with D perhaps matching TRBD2 (6 bases). Trimming shortened V by 3 bases and J by 2 bases, and 13 bases separated the two germline ends. Germline V gives CDR1 SGHTA, CDR2 FQGNSA. This CDR3 contains 15 residues. The CDR3 is CASSLTSGGQETQYF. The CDR3 DNA reads as TGTGCCAGCAGCTTGACTAGTGGCGGTCAAGAGACCCAGTACTTC.

This chain connects TRBV6-1 to TRBJ2-7, with 10 bases aligning to TRBD2. With V trimmed by 7 bases and J by 6 bases, 9 bases remained unmatched. The germline V gene has CDR1 MNHNS and CDR2 SASEGT. The CDR3 runs 14 residues. The DNA of the CDR3 is TGTGCCAGCATAGGGTCTAGCGGGAGTAGCGAGCAGTACTTC. It translates to CASIGSSGSSEQYF.

Many counts were recorded for this clone. Within the sample, other DNA sequences also encode this same CDR3. The chain has TRBV7-9 and TRBJ2-2; D gene ambiguous. This CDR3 region has 13 residues. The V end lost 3 bases, the J end lost 3 bases, and 5 bases lay between the germline ends. Germline CDR1 is SEHNR and CDR2 is FQNEAQ (reference sequence). The CDR3 nucleotides are TGTGCCAGCAGCTTTGATTACACCGGGGAGCTGTTTTTT. Its translation: CASSFDYTGELFF. Complete variable domain (other parts from reference TRBV7-9 and TRBJ2-2): DTGVSQNPRHKITKRGQNVTFRCDPISEHNRLYWYRQTLGQGPEFLTYFQNEAQLEKSRLLSDRFSAERPKGSFSTLEIQRTEQGDSAMYLCASSFDYTGELFFGEGSRLTVL.

This chain links TRBV7-3 with TRBJ2-5, with D unclear. Trimming cost V 5 bases and J 5 bases, with 12 bases left between them. This CDR3 is 13 amino acids long. Germline assignment: CDR1 SGHTA and CDR2 FQGTGA. The CDR3 nucleotides are TGTGCCAGCAGCCCCGCCTCAACCGAGACCCAGTACTTC. Protein product: CASSPASTETQYF.

The CDR3 coding sequence is TGTGCCAGCAGTGCCCTAGCGGGACCATACGAGCAGTACTTC. This gives the protein CASSALAGPYEQYF. V usage is TRBV2 and J usage is TRBJ2-7; 9 bases map to TRBD2. CDR1 is SNHLY and CDR2 is FYNNEI in the germline V gene. After removal of 4 bases from V and 4 bases from J, the junction contained 5 bases not matched to a gene. CDR3 length: 14 residues.

The CDR3 sequence: CATSRGGGEFDEKLFF. The CDR3 DNA is TGTGCCACCAGCAGAGGAGGGGGCGAATTTGATGAAAAACTGTTTTTT. The chain recombines TRBV15 with TRBJ1-4, with 7 bases lining up with TRBD1. CDR1 and CDR2 from the germline V gene are LNHNV and YYDKDF (reference sequence). J lost 6 bases, V lost 1 base, and 8 bases had no gene match. This CDR3 comprises 16 residues.

The rearrangement links TRBV7-9 to TRBJ2-3; TRBD2 matches 7 bases. The CDR3 length is 15 residues. V gave up 5 bases and J gave up 0 bases; unmatched junction bases: 5. The germline V gene has CDR1 SEHNR and CDR2 FQNEAQ (reference sequence). CDR3 sequence: CASSRGRASTDTQYF. As DNA, the CDR3 is TGTGCCAGCAGCCGCGGGAGAGCTAGCACAGATACGCAGTATTTT.

The rearrangement uses TRBV6-1 and TRBJ2-7; D remains unclear. The germline V gene has CDR1 MNHNS and CDR2 SASEGT. The CDR3 sequence is 15 residues long. Trimming took off 2 bases at V and 2 bases at J, with 13 bases between the two ends. CDR3 sequence (DNA): TGTGCCAGCAGTGAATTTGGGAATCCTACCTACGAGCAGTACTTC. Amino acids: CASSEFGNPTYEQYF.

The chain uses TRBV19 and TRBJ2-5; D is ambiguous. The CDR3 spans 14 residues. The V gene's germline CDR1 is LNHDA and CDR2 SQIVND (reference sequence). The V end lost 6 bases, the J end lost 5 bases, and 16 bases lay between the germline ends. CDR3 loop: CASRNTALRETQYF. CDR3 in DNA: TGTGCCAGTAGAAATACGGCCCTTCGGGAGACCCAGTACTTC.

The chain recombines TRBV6-5 with TRBJ2-1, with D unresolved. The CDR3 is made up of 13 amino acids. The V end was cut by 5 bases, the J end by 3 bases, with 8 bases between. CDR1 and CDR2 from the germline V gene are MNHEY and SVGAGI. The CDR3: CASSLPNYNEQFF. CDR3 coding DNA: TGTGCCAGCAGTCTCCCCAACTACAATGAGCAGTTCTTC.

The chain couples TRBV30 to TRBJ2-5; D call uncertain. Trimming shortened V by 0 bases and J by 3 bases, and 11 bases separated the two germline ends. CDR1 GTSNPN and CDR2 SVGIG come from the germline V gene (reference sequence). CDR3 length: 14 residues. DNA for the CDR3: TGTGCCTGGAGTGTACTCGGAGAAAAAGAGACCCAGTACTTC. Amino acids: CAWSVLGEKETQYF.

This clone was detected once. The rearrangement links TRBV9 to TRBJ2-2; a possible D gene is TRBD1 (5 bases). The germline gives CDR1 SGDLS, CDR2 YYNGEE. The CDR3 has 16 amino acids. V was clipped by 0 bases and J by 0 bases, with 9 bases between them. CDR3 loop: CASSVDPGTNTGELFF. In nucleotides, the CDR3 is TGTGCCAGCAGCGTAGATCCAGGGACGAACACCGGGGAGCTGTTTTTT. Complete variable domain (other parts from reference TRBV9 and TRBJ2-2): DSGVTQTPKHLITATGQRVTLRCSPRSGDLSVYWYQQSLDQGLQFLIQYYNGEERAKGNILERFSAQQFPDLHSELNLSSLELGDSALYFCASSVDPGTNTGELFFGEGSRLTVL.

The genes are TRBV7-2 and TRBJ2-1, with 8 nucleotides matching TRBD2. The ends lost 5 bases at V and 3 bases at J; junction bases unmatched: 6. The CDR3 is made up of 15 amino acids. Germline lookup yields CDR1 SGHTA and CDR2 FQGNSA. Here the CDR3 reads CASSISGASYNEQFF. CDR3 nucleotides: TGTGCCAGCAGCATTAGCGGGGCGAGCTACAATGAGCAGTTCTTC.